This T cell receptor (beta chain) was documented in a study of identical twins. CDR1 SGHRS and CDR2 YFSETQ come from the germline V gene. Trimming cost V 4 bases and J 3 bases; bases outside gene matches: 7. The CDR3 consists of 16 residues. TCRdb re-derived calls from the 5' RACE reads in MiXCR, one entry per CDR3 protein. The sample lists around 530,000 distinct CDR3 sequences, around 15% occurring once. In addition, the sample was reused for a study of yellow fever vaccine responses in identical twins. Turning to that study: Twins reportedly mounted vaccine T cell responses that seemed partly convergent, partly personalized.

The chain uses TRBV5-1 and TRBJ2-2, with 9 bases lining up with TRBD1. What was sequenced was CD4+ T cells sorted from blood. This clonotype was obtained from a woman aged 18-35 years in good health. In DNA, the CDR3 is TGCGCCAGCAGCAGAACAGGGGGCGGGGACACCGGGGAGCTGTTTTTT. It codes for CASSRTGGGDTGELFF.